This T cell receptor beta chain derives from a study of human T cells and chemical hapten exposure. Study at large: Alopecia areata, totalis or universalis affected patients who were mostly female. Study-level results: Since the donors had alopecia, their immune response may not be the same as that of healthy people. Controls had significantly fewer large CDR3 similarity clusters than were formed by expanded TCRs. There was a positive correlation between PT1 expanded TCR counts and patch test score.

Time point described: pre-sensitization, week 0. Documented treatment: therapeutic diphenylcyclopropenone sensitization with weekly scalp DPC. This clonotype has a count of ten or more. Its target is not known. A single record per CDR3 protein comes from TCRdb applying MiXCR to the RACE reads. The data contain 300,000 to 400,000 distinct CDR3 sequences, 5% to 6.5% of them singletons. Per the germline V gene, CDR1 is SQVTM and CDR2 is ANQGSEA. CDR3 length: 14 amino acids. With V trimmed by 4 bases and J by 2 bases, 6 bases remained unmatched. The sequences come from whole blood, collected in connection with sensitization to the hapten diphenylcyclopropenone (DPC). The receptor was derived from a woman between 45 and 65 years old with alopecia areata. Some clones in this sample may be carry-over from other donors' samples. The chain is built from TRBV29-1 and TRBJ2-7; 9 positions match TRBD1. CDR3 residues: CSVVGDREPYEQYF. In DNA form, the CDR3 reads TGCAGCGTTGTCGGGGACAGGGAACCCTACGAGCAGTACTTC.